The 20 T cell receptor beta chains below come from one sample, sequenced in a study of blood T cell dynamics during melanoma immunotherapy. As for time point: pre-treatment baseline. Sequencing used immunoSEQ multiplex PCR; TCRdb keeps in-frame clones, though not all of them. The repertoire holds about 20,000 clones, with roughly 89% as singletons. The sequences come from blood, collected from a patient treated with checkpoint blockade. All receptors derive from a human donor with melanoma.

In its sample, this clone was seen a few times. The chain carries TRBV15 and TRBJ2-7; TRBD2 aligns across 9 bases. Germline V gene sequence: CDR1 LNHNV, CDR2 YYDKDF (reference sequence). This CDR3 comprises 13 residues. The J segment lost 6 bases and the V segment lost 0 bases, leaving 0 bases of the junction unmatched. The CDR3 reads CATSRETSGEQYF. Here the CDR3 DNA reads TGTGCCACCAGCAGAGAGACTAGCGGCGAGCAGTACTTC. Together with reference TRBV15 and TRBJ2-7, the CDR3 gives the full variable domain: DAMVIQNPRYQVTQFGKPVTLSCSQTLNHNVMYWYQQKSSQAPKLLFHYYDKDFNNEADTPDNFQSRRPNTSFCFLDIRSPGLGDTAMYLCATSRETSGEQYFGPGTRLTVT.

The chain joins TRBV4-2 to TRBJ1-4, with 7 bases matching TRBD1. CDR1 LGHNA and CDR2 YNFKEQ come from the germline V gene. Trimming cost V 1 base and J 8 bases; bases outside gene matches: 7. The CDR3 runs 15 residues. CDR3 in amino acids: CASSQAGGGAEKLFF. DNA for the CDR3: TGTGCCAGCAGCCAAGCGGGAGGGGGCGCAGAAAAACTGTTTTTT.

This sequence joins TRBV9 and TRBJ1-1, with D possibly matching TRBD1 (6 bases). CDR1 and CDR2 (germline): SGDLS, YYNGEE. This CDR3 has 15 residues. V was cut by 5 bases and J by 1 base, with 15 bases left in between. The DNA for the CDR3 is TGTGCCAGCAGACCTACAGGGCACGCGAACACTGAAGCTTTCTTT. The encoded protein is CASRPTGHANTEAFF. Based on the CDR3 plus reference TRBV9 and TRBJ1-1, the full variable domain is DSGVTQTPKHLITATGQRVTLRCSPRSGDLSVYWYQQSLDQGLQFLIQYYNGEERAKGNILERFSAQQFPDLHSELNLSSLELGDSALYFCASRPTGHANTEAFFGQGTRLTVV.

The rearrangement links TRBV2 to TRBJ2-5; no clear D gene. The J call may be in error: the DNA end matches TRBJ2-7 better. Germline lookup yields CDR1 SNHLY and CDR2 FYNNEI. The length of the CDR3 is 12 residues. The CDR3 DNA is TGTGCCAGCAGTGTTGTCACCTACGAGCAGTACTTC. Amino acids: CASSVVTYEQYF.

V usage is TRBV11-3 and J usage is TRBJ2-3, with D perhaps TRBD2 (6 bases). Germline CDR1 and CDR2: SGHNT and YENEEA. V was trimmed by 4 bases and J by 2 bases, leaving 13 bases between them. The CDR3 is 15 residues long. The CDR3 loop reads CASSSRLDHTDTQYF. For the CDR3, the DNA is TGTGCCAGCAGCTCAAGACTAGACCACACAGATACGCAGTATTTT.

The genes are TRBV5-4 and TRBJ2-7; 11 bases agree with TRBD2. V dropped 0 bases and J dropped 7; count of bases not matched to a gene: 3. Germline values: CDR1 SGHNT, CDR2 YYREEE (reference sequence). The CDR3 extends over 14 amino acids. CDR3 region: CASSLGTSGGEQYF. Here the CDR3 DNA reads TGTGCCAGCAGCTTGGGAACTAGCGGGGGAGAGCAGTACTTC.

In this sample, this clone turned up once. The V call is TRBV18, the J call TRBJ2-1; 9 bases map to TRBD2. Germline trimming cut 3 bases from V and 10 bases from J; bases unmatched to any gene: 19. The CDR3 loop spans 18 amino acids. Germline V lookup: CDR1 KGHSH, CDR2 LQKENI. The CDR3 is CASSPTALAGPSSGEQFF. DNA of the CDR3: TGTGCCAGCTCACCGACCGCCCTAGCGGGACCCTCCTCGGGGGAGCAGTTCTTC.

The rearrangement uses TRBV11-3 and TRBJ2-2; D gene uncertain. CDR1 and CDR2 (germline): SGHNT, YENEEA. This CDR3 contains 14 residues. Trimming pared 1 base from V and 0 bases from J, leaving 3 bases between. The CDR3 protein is CASSLGPNTGELFF. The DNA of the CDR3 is TGTGCCAGCAGCTTAGGACCGAACACCGGGGAGCTGTTTTTT.

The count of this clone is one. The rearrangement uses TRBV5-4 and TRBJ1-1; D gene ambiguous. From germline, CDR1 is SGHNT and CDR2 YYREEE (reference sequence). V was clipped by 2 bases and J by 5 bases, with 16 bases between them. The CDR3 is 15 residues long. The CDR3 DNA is TGTGCCAGCAGCTTAGGGCGCGCAACCAGGACTGAAGCTTTCTTT. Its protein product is CASSLGRATRTEAFF.

CDR3 amino acids: CASSPPGQGNNEKLFF. The CDR3, as DNA: TGTGCCAGCAGCCCACCGGGACAGGGGAATAATGAAAAACTGTTTTTT. The V gene is TRBV11-3, the J gene TRBJ1-4; TRBD1 matches at 10 bases. The CDR3 extends over 16 amino acids. Per germline, CDR1 SGHNT and CDR2 YENEEA. The V gene end was trimmed by 5 bases and the J gene end by 4 bases; junction bases not matched to a gene: 7.

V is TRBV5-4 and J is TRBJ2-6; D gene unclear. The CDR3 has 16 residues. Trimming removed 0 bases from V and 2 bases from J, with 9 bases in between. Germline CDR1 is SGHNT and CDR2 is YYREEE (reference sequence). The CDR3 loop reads CASSLGDYAGANVLTF. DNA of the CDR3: TGTGCCAGCAGCTTGGGGGATTATGCTGGGGCCAACGTCCTGACTTTC.

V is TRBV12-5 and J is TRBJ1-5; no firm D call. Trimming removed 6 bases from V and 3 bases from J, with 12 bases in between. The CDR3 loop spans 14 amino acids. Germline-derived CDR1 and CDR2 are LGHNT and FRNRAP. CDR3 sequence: CASGPGGDNQPQHF. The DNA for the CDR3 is TGTGCTAGTGGGCCGGGCGGGGACAATCAGCCCCAGCATTTT. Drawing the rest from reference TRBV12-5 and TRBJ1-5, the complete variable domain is DARVTQTPRHKVTEMGQEVTMRCQPILGHNTVFWYRQTMMQGLELLAYFRNRAPLDDSGMPKDRFSAEMPDATLATLKIQPSEPRDSAVYFCASGPGGDNQPQHFGDGTRLSIL.

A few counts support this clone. The CDR3 region is CASRQTGYNEQFF. CDR3 DNA: TGTGCCAGCAGACAGACAGGTTACAATGAGCAGTTCTTC. The chain uses TRBV6-6 and TRBJ2-1; the D gene is possibly TRBD1 (6 bases). The CDR3 is made up of 13 amino acids. The V gene lost 6 bases and the J gene lost 4 bases, with 10 bases spanning the gap. From germline, CDR1 is MNHNY and CDR2 SVGAGI (reference sequence).

CDR3 in amino acids: CASSGRGDYEQYF. CDR3 DNA sequence: TGTGCCAGCAGTGGTAGGGGCGACTACGAGCAGTACTTC. The chain recombines TRBV2 with TRBJ2-7; tentatively, D is TRBD1 (5 bases). CDR1 SNHLY and CDR2 FYNNEI come from the germline V gene. V was pared by 4 bases and J by 3 bases, with 10 bases between. The CDR3 has 13 residues.

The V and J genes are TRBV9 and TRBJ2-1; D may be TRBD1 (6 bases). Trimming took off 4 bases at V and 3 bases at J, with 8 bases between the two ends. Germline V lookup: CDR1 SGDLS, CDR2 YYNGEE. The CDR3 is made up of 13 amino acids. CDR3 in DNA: TGTGCCAGCAGCAGGACAGTCTACAATGAGCAGTTCTTC. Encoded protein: CASSRTVYNEQFF.

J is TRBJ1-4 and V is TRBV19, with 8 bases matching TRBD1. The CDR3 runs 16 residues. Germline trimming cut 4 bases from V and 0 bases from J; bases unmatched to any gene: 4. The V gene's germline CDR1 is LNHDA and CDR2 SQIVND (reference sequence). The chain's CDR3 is CASSRDRTTTNEKLFF. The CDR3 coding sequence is TGTGCCAGTAGTAGGGACAGGACTACAACTAATGAAAAACTGTTTTTT.

The CDR3 coding sequence is TGTGCCAGCAGCTCCCGCGGAGACAATAGCAATCAGCCCCAGCATTTT. As protein: CASSSRGDNSNQPQHF. The V gene is TRBV7-2, the J gene TRBJ1-5; D unresolved. The V end was cut by 4 bases, the J end by 0 bases, with 13 bases between. CDR3 length: 16 amino acids. Germline V CDR1 and CDR2: SGHTA, FQGNSA.

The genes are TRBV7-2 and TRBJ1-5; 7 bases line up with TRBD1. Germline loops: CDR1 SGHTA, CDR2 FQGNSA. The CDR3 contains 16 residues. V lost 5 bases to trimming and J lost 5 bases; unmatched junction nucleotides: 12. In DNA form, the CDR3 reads TGTGCCAGCAGCGTGAGGGGGGGACAGCGGTATCAGCCCCAGCATTTT. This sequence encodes CASSVRGGQRYQPQHF. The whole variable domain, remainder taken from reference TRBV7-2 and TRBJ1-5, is GAGVSQSPSNKVTEKGKDVELRCDPISGHTALYWYRQSLGQGLEFLIYFQGNSAPDKSGLPSDRFSAERTGGSVSTLTIQRTQQEDSAVYLCASSVRGGQRYQPQHFGDGTRLSIL.

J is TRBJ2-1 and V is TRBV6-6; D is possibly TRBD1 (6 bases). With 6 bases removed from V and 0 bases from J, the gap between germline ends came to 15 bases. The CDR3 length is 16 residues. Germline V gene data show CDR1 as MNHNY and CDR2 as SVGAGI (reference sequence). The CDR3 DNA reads TGTGCCAGCAGCCGTACAGGGTCACTCTCCTACAATGAGCAGTTCTTC. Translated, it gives CASSRTGSLSYNEQFF.

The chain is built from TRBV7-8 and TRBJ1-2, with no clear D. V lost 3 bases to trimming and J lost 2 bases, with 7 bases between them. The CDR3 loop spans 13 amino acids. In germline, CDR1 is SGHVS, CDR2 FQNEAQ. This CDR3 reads CASSFRWNYGYTF. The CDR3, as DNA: TGTGCCAGCAGCTTTCGTTGGAACTATGGCTACACCTTC.